The clone carrying this TCR beta chain was detected ten times or more. Its specificity is unknown. This record comes from a study of T-cell reconstitution after alpha-beta-depleted transplantation in children. Study-level points and caveats: The main origin of T-cell counts and diversity one year after transplant was newly produced T cells. Reportedly, roughly two months post-transplant, alpha-beta T cells arose from several hundred expanded graft clones.

Unique molecular identifiers were incorporated into the prepared TCRbeta library. TCRdb recomputed calls from the PCR reads with MiXCR, one row per CDR3 protein. The data show more than 500,000 distinct CDR3 sequences, more than 9.5% seen once. Germline V gene data show CDR1 as SQVTM and CDR2 as ANQGSEA. This CDR3 spans 11 amino acids. Trimming took off 6 bases at V and 7 bases at J, with 12 bases between the two ends. Source: PBMCs, mostly from graft donor cells, taken 180 days after TCRalphabeta/CD19-depleted stem cell transplant. This receptor was identified in a female patient between 2 and 15 years old who had a stem cell transplant for aplastic anemia, so the T cells may come from the graft donor. V usage is TRBV29-1 and J usage is TRBJ2-5; perhaps TRBD1 as D (5 bases). CDR3 bases: TGCAGCGTGGGGCGCCTAATGACCCAGTACTTC. This translates into CSVGRLMTQYF.